Shown below are 22 T cell receptor beta chains from a single sample sequenced in a study of cytomegalovirus exposure and HLA in healthy donors. 13 Jbeta primers and 60 Vbeta primers were used for the PCR. Clones were read by immunoSEQ multiplex PCR, and TCRdb kept only the in-frame ones, dropping some. This sample yields about 120,000 clones, of which roughly 80% are seen a single time; under 3.5% belongs to the top ten. The sample consisted of PBMCs. The source is a female donor in good health and CMV-seronegative.

V and J are TRBV6-5 and TRBJ2-3; D perhaps matches TRBD2 (5 bases). V lost 4 bases and J 3 bases, leaving 8 bases between the germline ends. The CDR3 contains 13 residues. Germline V gene sequence: CDR1 MNHEY, CDR2 SVGAGI. For the CDR3, the DNA is TGTGCCAGCAGTTTTAGGGAGACAGATACGCAGTATTTT. As protein: CASSFRETDTQYF.

A single count supports this clone. V gene TRBV5-1 combines with J gene TRBJ2-5; D unclear. The CDR3 spans 11 residues. Trimming removed 7 bases from V and 4 bases from J, with 8 bases in between. Germline assignment: CDR1 SGHRS and CDR2 YFSETQ. The CDR3 protein is CASANIETQYF. The CDR3 nucleotides read TGCGCCAGCGCAAACATAGAGACCCAGTACTTC.

This clone was seen once. The junction shows a germline mismatch at one end, possibly a read error. This chain connects TRBV7-9 to TRBJ2-3; no firm D call. Germline CDR1 reads SEHNR; CDR2 reads FQNEAQ (reference sequence). The CDR3 extends over 12 amino acids. Here the CDR3 reads CSSSQTSDTQYF. The CDR3 bases are TGTTCCAGCAGCCAGACATCAGATACGCAGTATTTT.

The chain carries TRBV19 and TRBJ2-3; D is ambiguous. This CDR3 spans 14 amino acids. CDR1 and CDR2 from the germline V gene are LNHDA and SQIVND (reference sequence). V gave up 8 bases and J gave up 5 bases, with 17 bases separating them. The chain's CDR3 is CASAPESLRDTQYF. The CDR3 nucleotides read TGTGCCAGTGCCCCGGAGTCGTTACGAGATACGCAGTATTTT.

This clone was recorded only once. The rearrangement links TRBV14 to TRBJ1-1, with TRBD1 as a possible D gene (5 bases). V was shortened by 1 base and J by 5 bases, with 11 bases between the two germline ends. This CDR3 has 14 amino acids. Germline CDR1 and CDR2: SGHDN and FVKESK. CDR3 sequence: CASSQVRGGTEAFF. CDR3 bases: TGTGCCAGCAGCCAAGTTCGGGGGGGGACTGAAGCTTTCTTT.

The chain uses TRBV7-2 and TRBJ2-3; D may be TRBD1 (5 bases). The CDR3 extends over 14 amino acids. Trimming shortened V by 5 bases and J by 5 bases, and 14 bases separated the two germline ends. Germline CDR1 reads SGHTA; CDR2 reads FQGNSA. The CDR3 sequence: CASSPTGQGDTQYF. For the CDR3, the DNA is TGTGCCAGCAGCCCGACCGGCCAGGGAGATACGCAGTATTTT.

The chain employs TRBV25-1 and TRBJ1-2; 8 bases fit TRBD1. After removal of 8 bases from V and 6 bases from J, the junction contained 5 bases not matched to a gene. The CDR3 spans 12 residues. Germline V CDR1 and CDR2: MGHDK, SYGVNS. This CDR3 is CASGSGGNGYTF. CDR3 DNA sequence: TGTGCCAGCGGCTCAGGGGGCAATGGCTACACCTTC.

The chain joins TRBV4-3 to TRBJ1-2, with 8 bases identical to TRBD1. Germline CDR1 and CDR2: LGHNA and YSLEER. The CDR3 is 20 residues long. The junction had 18 bases not matched to a gene; V was cut back by 0 bases and J by 3 bases. The CDR3 coding sequence is TGCGCCAGCAGCCAAGACGTCCGCCGACAGGGGCGTCGGTTTCACTATGGCTACACCTTC. It translates to CASSQDVRRQGRRFHYGYTF.

The V gene is TRBV4-3, the J gene TRBJ2-5; TRBD2 matches at 9 bases. The tail of the sequence fits TRBJ2-7 better, so the J call may be wrong. Looked up from germline, CDR1 is LGHNA and CDR2 is YSLEER. The CDR3 covers 15 residues. CDR3 sequence: CASSQNLAGIYEQYF. CDR3 bases: TGCGCCAGCAGCCAAAATCTAGCGGGGATCTACGAGCAGTACTTC.

CDR3 DNA sequence: TGTGCCAGCACACCGACACCGTCTAATCAGCCCCAGCATTTT. Protein product: CASTPTPSNQPQHF. The rearrangement uses TRBV21-1 and TRBJ1-5; TRBD1 is taken as the D call from the table, unchecked against the DNA. TRBV21-1 is a pseudogene segment. The CDR3 spans 14 residues.

The chain uses TRBV2 and TRBJ1-2; 7 positions match TRBD1. The V segment lost 7 bases and the J segment 2 bases; nucleotides outside the gene matches: 4. There are 13 residues in the CDR3. The germline CDR1 and CDR2 sequences are SNHLY and FYNNEI. CDR3 residues: CASKTTGNYGYTF. The CDR3 DNA reads TGTGCCAGCAAGACGACAGGGAACTATGGCTACACCTTC.

CDR3 coding DNA: TGTGCCAGTAAAAACAGGGGGTTTATTAATGAAAAACTGTTTTTT. The encoded protein is CASKNRGFINEKLFF. The rearrangement joins TRBV19 to TRBJ1-4; 8 bases align to TRBD1. CDR1 and CDR2 (germline): LNHDA, SQIVND (reference sequence). V trimming: 7 bases; J trimming: 4 bases; junction bases outside the gene matches: 8. This CDR3 has 15 amino acids.

This CDR3 reads CASSSVSTDTQYF. CDR3 nucleotides: TGTGCCAGCAGTTCGGTCTCCACAGATACGCAGTATTTT. The rearrangement joins TRBV6-5 to TRBJ2-3; D is uncertain. The CDR3 is made up of 13 amino acids. Germline lookup yields CDR1 MNHEY and CDR2 SVGAGI. The V end lost 4 bases, the J end lost 2 bases, and 7 bases lay between the germline ends.

The chain joins TRBV6-5 to TRBJ1-5; D perhaps matches TRBD1 (5 bases). The CDR3 runs to 15 residues. V lost 0 bases and J lost 2, with 8 bases in between. Germline CDR1 is MNHEY and CDR2 is SVGAGI. The CDR3 here is CASSYSGGGNQPQHF. Here the CDR3 DNA reads TGTGCCAGCAGTTACTCAGGAGGGGGCAATCAGCCCCAGCATTTT.

The chain recombines TRBV11-1 with TRBJ1-4; D is possibly TRBD1 (6 bases). The CDR3 runs to 13 residues. The V gene's germline CDR1 is SGHAT and CDR2 FQDESV (reference sequence). V was shortened by 4 bases and J by 10 bases, with 13 bases between the two germline ends. This chain's CDR3 is CASSSGTTGKLFF. CDR3 nucleotide sequence: TGTGCCAGCAGCTCTGGGACAACAGGAAAACTGTTTTTT.

The rearrangement uses TRBV18 and TRBJ2-3, with D unclear. CDR3 size: 12 residues. V lost 2 bases to trimming and J lost 5 bases, with 5 bases between them. Per the germline V gene, CDR1 is KGHSH and CDR2 is LQKENI. In DNA form, the CDR3 reads TGTGCCAGCTCACCAACCGGAGATACGCAGTATTTT. Translation gives CASSPTGDTQYF.

This clone was found a few times. Given a much more abundant clone one base away, this may be a read error. The chain joins TRBV7-9 to TRBJ1-4; 11 nucleotides match TRBD1. The CDR3 is made up of 16 amino acids. V lost 5 bases, J lost 3 bases, and 5 bases stayed unmatched. Germline CDR1 is SEHNR and CDR2 is FQNEAQ (reference sequence). The CDR3 region is CASSQGDRGSNEKLFF. DNA for the CDR3: TGTGCCAGCAGCCAAGGGGACAGGGGGTCTAATGAAAAACTGTTTTTT. Together with reference TRBV7-9 and TRBJ1-4, the CDR3 gives the full variable domain: DTGVSQNPRHKITKRGQNVTFRCDPISEHNRLYWYRQTLGQGPEFLTYFQNEAQLEKSRLLSDRFSAERPKGSFSTLEIQRTEQGDSAMYLCASSQGDRGSNEKLFFGSGTQLSVL.

The chain combines TRBV4-1 with TRBJ1-3, with TRBD1 as a possible D gene (5 bases). Germline CDR1 MGHRA, CDR2 YSYEKL. V was pared by 0 bases and J by 0 bases, with 12 bases between. The CDR3 covers 17 residues. The CDR3 DNA reads as TGCGCCAGCAGCCAAGATCCGGGGGGAACCTCTGGAAACACCATATATTTT. Its translation is CASSQDPGGTSGNTIYF.

The rearrangement links TRBV28 to TRBJ1-6, with TRBD1 matching over 9 bases. The CDR3 has 16 amino acids. V trimming: 3 bases; J trimming: 7 bases; junction bases outside the gene matches: 7. Germline CDR1 is MDHEN and CDR2 is SYDVKM. CDR3: CASSFPAGQGNSPLHF. The CDR3 DNA is TGTGCCAGCAGTTTTCCTGCCGGACAGGGGAATTCACCCCTCCACTTT.

The chain couples TRBV10-2 to TRBJ2-3; 14 bases are shared with TRBD2. CDR1 is WSHSY and CDR2 is SAAADI in the germline V gene. The ends lost 0 bases at V and 3 bases at J; junction bases unmatched: 8. The CDR3 is 19 amino acids. CDR3 loop: CASSESDGTSGGSTDTQYF. The CDR3 bases are TGCGCCAGCAGTGAGTCGGACGGGACTAGCGGGGGAAGTACAGATACGCAGTATTTT.

The chain employs TRBV6-1 and TRBJ2-2; tentatively, D is TRBD1 (6 bases). Trimming shortened V by 8 bases and J by 4 bases, and 17 bases separated the two germline ends. CDR3 size: 15 residues. Germline CDR1 and CDR2: MNHNS and SASEGT. Here the CDR3 DNA reads TGTGCCAGCCAGGTCCGACAGGCGGGCACCGGGGAGCTGTTTTTT. Its translation is CASQVRQAGTGELFF.

This rearrangement joins TRBV5-6 to TRBJ2-1; 7 bases are a match to TRBD1. This CDR3 spans 15 amino acids. V gave up 4 bases and J gave up 8 bases; unmatched junction bases: 12. Germline CDR1 reads SGHDT; CDR2 reads YYEEEE. The CDR3 reads CASSMTRGNSDEQFF. CDR3 DNA sequence: TGTGCCAGCAGCATGACCAGGGGGAATTCGGATGAGCAGTTCTTC. Together with reference TRBV5-6 and TRBJ2-1, the CDR3 gives the full variable domain: DAGVTQSPTHLIKTRGQQVTLRCSPKSGHDTVSWYQQALGQGPQFIFQYYEEEERQRGNFPDRFSGHQFPNYSSELNVNALLLGDSALYLCASSMTRGNSDEQFFGPGTRLTVL.